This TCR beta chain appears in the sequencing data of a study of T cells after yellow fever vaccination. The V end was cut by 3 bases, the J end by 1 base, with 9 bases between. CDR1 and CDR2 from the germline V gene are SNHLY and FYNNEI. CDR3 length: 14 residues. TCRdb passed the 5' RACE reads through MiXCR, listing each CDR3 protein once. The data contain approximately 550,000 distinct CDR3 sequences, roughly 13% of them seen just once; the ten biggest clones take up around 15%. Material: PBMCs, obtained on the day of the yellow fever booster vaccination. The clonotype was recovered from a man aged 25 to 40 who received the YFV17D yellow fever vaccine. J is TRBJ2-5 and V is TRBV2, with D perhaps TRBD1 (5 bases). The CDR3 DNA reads TGTGCCAGCAGTGAGAGACAGACCCAAGAGACCCAGTACTTC. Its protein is CASSERQTQETQYF. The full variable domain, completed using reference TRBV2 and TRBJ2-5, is EPEVTQTPSHQVTQMGQEVILRCVPISNHLYFYWYRQILGQKVEFLVSFYNNEISEKSEIFDDQFSVERPDGSNFTLKIRSTKLEDSAMYFCASSERQTQETQYFGPGTRLLVL.